The T cell receptor beta chain described here comes from a study of CD8 T cells in ankylosing spondylitis. Germline V CDR1 and CDR2: SGHNT, YYREEE (reference sequence). J lost 4 bases, V lost 2 bases, and 5 bases had no gene match. The CDR3 consists of 15 residues. Via MiXCR, TCRdb re-called the 5' RACE reads, giving one row per CDR3 protein. The sample carries roughly 200,000 distinct CDR3 sequences, around 13% recorded once. This clonotype came up a few times. The clonotype comes from a male donor with ankylosing spondylitis or in good health (not recorded which). The chain carries TRBV5-4 and TRBJ2-3, with 9 bases aligning to TRBD1. Sequenced: blood, either unsorted or a sorted T cell fraction (not recorded which). CDR3 nucleotides: TGTGCCAGCAGCTTTACAGGGGGCGCGGCAGATACGCAGTATTTT. Amino acids: CASSFTGGAADTQYF.